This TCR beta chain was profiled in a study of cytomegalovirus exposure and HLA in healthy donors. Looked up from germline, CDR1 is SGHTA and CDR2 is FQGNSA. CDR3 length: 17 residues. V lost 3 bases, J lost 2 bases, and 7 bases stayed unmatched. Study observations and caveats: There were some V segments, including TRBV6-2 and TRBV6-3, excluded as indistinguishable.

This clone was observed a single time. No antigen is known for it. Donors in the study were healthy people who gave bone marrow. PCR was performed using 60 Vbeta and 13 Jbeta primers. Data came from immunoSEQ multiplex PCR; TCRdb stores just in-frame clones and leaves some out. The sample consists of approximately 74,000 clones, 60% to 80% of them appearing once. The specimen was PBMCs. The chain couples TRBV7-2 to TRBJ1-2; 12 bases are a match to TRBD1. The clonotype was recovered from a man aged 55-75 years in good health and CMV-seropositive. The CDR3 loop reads CASSFSSGQGANYGYTF. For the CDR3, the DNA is TGTGCCAGCAGCTTCTCCTCGGGACAGGGGGCGAACTATGGCTACACCTTC.